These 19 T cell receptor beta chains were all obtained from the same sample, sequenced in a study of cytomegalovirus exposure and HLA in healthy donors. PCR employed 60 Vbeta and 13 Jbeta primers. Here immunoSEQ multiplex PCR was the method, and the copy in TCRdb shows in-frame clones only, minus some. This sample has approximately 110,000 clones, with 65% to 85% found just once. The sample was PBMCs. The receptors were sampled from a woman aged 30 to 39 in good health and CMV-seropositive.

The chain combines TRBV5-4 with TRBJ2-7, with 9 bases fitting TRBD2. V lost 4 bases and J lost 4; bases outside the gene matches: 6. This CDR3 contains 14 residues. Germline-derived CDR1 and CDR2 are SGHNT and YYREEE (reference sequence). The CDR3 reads CASSRSGGEYEQYF. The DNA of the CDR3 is TGTGCCAGCAGCCGTAGCGGGGGAGAATACGAGCAGTACTTC.

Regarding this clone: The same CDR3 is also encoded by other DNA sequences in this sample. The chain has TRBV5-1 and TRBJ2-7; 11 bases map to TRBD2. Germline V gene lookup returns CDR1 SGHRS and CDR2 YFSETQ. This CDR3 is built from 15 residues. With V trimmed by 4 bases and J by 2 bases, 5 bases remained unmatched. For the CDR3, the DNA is TGCGCCAGCAGCCTCGGGACTAGCGGAACCTACGAGCAGTACTTC. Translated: CASSLGTSGTYEQYF.

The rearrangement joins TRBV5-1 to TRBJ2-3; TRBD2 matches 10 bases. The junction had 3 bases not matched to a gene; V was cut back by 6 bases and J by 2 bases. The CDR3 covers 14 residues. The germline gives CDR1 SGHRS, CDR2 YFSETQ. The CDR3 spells CASNLAGVTDTQYF. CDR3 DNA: TGCGCCAGCAACCTAGCGGGGGTCACAGATACGCAGTATTTT.

This CDR3 is CASSPSTAYGYTF. The CDR3 DNA reads TGTGCCAGCAGCCCCTCGACAGCCTATGGCTACACCTTC. The genes are TRBV7-3 and TRBJ1-2; D is possibly TRBD1 (5 bases). V was cut by 5 bases and J by 4 bases, with 11 bases left in between. The CDR3 is made up of 13 amino acids. Germline V CDR1 and CDR2: SGHTA, FQGTGA.

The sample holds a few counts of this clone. CDR3 loop: CASTPWTLHHTEAFF. CDR3 in DNA: TGTGCCAGTACTCCGTGGACTCTCCATCACACTGAAGCTTTCTTT. This rearrangement joins TRBV19 to TRBJ1-1; D gene uncertain. CDR1 is LNHDA and CDR2 is SQIVND in the germline V gene (reference sequence). The CDR3 has 15 residues. V gave up 7 bases and J gave up 3 bases, with 18 bases separating them.

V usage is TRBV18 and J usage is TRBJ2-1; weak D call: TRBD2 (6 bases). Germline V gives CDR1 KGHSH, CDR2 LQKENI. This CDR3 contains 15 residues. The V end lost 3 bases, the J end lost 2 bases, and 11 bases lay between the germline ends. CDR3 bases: TGTGCCAGCTCACCGCGGGGCCCTGCCTACAATGAGCAGTTCTTC. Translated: CASSPRGPAYNEQFF. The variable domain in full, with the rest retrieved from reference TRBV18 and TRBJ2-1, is NAGVMQNPRHLVRRRGQEARLRCSPMKGHSHVYWYRQLPEEGLKFMVYLQKENIIDESGMPKERFSAEFPKEGPSILRIQQVVRGDSAAYFCASSPRGPAYNEQFFGPGTRLTVL.

The CDR3 DNA is TGTGCCATCAGTGTTCAGGGGAGCGAGCAGTACTTC. Translating gives CAISVQGSEQYF. This rearrangement joins TRBV10-3 to TRBJ2-7, with a weak D call TRBD1 (6 bases). The germline gives CDR1 ENHRY, CDR2 SYGVKD. Trimming stripped 4 bases from V and 6 bases from J, with 10 bases between. This CDR3 region has 12 residues.

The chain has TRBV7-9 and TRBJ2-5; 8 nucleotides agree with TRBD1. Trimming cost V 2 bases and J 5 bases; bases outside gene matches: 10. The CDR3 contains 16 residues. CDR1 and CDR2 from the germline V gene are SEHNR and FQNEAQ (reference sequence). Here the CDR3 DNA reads TGTGCCAGCAGCTTATCCTTACAGGGGGGTAGGGAGACCCAGTACTTC. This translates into CASSLSLQGGRETQYF.

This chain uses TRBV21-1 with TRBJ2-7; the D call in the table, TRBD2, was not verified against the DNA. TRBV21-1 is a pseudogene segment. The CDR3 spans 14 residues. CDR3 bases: TGTGCCAGCAGCCTTAGCGGGAGGGCCTACGAGCAGTACTTC. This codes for CASSLSGRAYEQYF.

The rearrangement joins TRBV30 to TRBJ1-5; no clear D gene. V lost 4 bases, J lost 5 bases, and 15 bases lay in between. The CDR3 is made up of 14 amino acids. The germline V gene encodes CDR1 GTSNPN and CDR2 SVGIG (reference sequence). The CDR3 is CAWNGRTGDQPQHF. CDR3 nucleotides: TGTGCCTGGAATGGTAGGACCGGGGATCAGCCCCAGCATTTT.

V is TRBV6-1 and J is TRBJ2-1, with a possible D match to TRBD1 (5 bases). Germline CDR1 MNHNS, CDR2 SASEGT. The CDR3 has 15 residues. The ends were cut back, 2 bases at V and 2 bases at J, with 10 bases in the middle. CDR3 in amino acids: CASSETLGAYNEQFF. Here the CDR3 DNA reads TGTGCCAGCAGTGAAACATTAGGGGCCTACAATGAGCAGTTCTTC.

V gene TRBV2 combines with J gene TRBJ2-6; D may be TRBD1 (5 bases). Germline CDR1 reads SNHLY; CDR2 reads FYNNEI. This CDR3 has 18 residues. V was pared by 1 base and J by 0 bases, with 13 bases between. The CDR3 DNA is TGTGCCAGCAGTGAAGAGAAACAGGCTAACTCTGGGGCCAACGTCCTGACTTTC. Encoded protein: CASSEEKQANSGANVLTF.

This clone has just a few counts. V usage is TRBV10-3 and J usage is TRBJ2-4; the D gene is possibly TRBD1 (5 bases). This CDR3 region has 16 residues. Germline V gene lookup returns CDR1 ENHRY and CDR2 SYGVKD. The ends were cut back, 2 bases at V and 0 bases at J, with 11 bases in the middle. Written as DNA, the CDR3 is TGTGCCATCAGTGAGCAGGGTGTTGTAGCCAAAAACATTCAGTACTTC. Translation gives CAISEQGVVAKNIQYF.

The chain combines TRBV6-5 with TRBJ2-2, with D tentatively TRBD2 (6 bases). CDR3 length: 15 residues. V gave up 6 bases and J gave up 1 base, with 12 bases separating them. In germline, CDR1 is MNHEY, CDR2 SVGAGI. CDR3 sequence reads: CASRRRAGNTGELFF. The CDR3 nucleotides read TGTGCCAGCAGAAGGAGGGCCGGGAACACCGGGGAGCTGTTTTTT.

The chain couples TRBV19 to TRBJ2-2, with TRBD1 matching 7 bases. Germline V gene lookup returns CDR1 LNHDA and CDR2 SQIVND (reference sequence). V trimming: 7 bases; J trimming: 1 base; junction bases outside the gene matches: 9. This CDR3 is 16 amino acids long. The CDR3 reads CASKDRILWNTGELFF. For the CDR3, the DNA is TGTGCCAGTAAGGACAGGATCCTATGGAACACCGGGGAGCTGTTTTTT. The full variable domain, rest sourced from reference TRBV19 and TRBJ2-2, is DGGITQSPKYLFRKEGQNVTLSCEQNLNHDAMYWYRQDPGQGLRLIYYSQIVNDFQKGDIAEGYSVSREKKESFPLTVTSAQKNPTAFYLCASKDRILWNTGELFFGEGSRLTVL.

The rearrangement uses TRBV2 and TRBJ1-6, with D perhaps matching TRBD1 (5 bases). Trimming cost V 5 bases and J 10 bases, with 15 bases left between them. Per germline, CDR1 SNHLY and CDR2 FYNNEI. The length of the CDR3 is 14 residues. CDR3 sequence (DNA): TGTGCCAGCAGTAGCCAGGGTTTCGGGTCACCCCTCCACTTT. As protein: CASSSQGFGSPLHF.

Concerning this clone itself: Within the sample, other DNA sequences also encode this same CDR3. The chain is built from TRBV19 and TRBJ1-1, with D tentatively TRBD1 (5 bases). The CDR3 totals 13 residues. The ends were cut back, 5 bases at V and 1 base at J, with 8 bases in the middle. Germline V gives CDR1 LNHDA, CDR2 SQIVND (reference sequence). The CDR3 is CASSDTGNTEAFF. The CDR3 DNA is TGTGCCAGTAGTGACACAGGGAACACTGAAGCTTTCTTT.

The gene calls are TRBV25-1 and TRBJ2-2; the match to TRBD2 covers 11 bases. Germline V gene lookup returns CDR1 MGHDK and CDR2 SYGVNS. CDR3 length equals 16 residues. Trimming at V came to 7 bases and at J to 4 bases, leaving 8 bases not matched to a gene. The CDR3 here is CASNPTSGKSTGELFF. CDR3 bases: TGTGCCAGCAATCCGACTAGCGGGAAGAGCACCGGGGAGCTGTTTTTT.

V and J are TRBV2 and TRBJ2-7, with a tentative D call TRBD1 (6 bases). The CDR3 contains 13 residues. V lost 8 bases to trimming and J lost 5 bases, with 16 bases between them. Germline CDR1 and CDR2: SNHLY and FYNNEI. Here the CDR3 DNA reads TGTGCCAGCGGGGACACAGGGAGCGACGAGCAGTACTTC. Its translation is CASGDTGSDEQYF. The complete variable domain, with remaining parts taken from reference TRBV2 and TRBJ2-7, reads EPEVTQTPSHQVTQMGQEVILRCVPISNHLYFYWYRQILGQKVEFLVSFYNNEISEKSEIFDDQFSVERPDGSNFTLKIRSTKLEDSAMYFCASGDTGSDEQYFGPGTRLTVT.